This T cell receptor (beta chain) originates from a study of CD8 T cells in ankylosing spondylitis. With 7 bases clipped from V and 7 bases from J, the junction kept 5 bases outside the gene matches. The CDR3 sequence is 14 residues long. This clonotype was counted ten times or more. TCRdb reanalysed the 5' RACE reads using MiXCR and keeps one entry per CDR3 protein. The sample includes roughly 130,000 distinct CDR3 sequences, around 7% seen only once; the top ten take about 12%. The sequence derives from a male donor with ankylosing spondylitis or in good health (not recorded which). The sample comprised blood, either unsorted or a sorted T cell fraction (not recorded which). V gene TRBV12-3 or TRBV12-4 combines with J gene TRBJ1-5, with TRBD1 identical over 12 bases. The CDR3 nucleotides read TGTGCCAGCACCCCCGGGACAGGGGGCCAGCCCCAGCATTTT. It encodes CASTPGTGGQPQHF.